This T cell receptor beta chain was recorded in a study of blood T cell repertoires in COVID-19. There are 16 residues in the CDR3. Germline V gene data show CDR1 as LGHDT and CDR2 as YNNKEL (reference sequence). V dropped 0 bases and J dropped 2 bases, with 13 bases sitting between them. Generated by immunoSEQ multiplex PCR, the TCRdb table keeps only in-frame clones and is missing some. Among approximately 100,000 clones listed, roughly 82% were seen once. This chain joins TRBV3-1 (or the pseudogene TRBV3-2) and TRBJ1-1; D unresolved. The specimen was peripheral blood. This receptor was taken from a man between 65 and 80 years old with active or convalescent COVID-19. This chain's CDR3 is CASSQDFGEVNTEAFF. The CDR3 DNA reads TGTGCCAGCAGCCAAGATTTCGGGGAGGTTAACACTGAAGCTTTCTTT.